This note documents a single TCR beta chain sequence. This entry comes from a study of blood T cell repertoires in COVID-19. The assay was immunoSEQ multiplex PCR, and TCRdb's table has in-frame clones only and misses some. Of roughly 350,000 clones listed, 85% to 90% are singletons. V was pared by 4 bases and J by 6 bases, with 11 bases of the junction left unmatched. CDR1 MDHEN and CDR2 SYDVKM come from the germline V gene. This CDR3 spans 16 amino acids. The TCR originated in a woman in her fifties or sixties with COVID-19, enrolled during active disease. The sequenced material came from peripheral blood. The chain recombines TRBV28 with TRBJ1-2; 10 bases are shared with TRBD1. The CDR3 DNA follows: TGTGCCAGCAGTTGGGGGAGCGGGACAGGGGTCGATGGCTACACCTTC. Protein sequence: CASSWGSGTGVDGYTF.